This T cell receptor (beta chain) was recovered during a study of blood T cells in healthy people across ages. Study as a whole: Per two T cells, template switching captured roughly one barcoded beta molecule. Study conclusions and caveats: In long-lived donors, naive CD4+ cell counts and diversity exceeded those of aged donors. With age, beta diversity per million T cells declined roughly linearly, significantly by 30 to 40. Strong correlation was found linking TCR beta diversity to naive T cell percentage.

A word on this clonotype: What it binds is not known.

A second PCR of about 6 to 12 cycles used a sample-barcoded 5' primer and a J-beta primer mix. TCRdb recomputed calls from the 5' RACE reads with MiXCR, one row per CDR3 protein. Among around 670,000 distinct CDR3 sequences listed, about 28% were seen once. The CDR3 contains 13 residues. Germline V gene data show CDR1 as MNHEY and CDR2 as SVGAGI. The germline V and J ends were trimmed by 10 bases and 1 base, with 13 bases remaining between them. This sequence joins TRBV6-5 and TRBJ1-1; possible D gene TRBD1, 5 bases. Sequenced sample: blood. The sequence was obtained from a woman older than 75 in good health. CDR3 region: CATGGGRNTEAFF. The CDR3 DNA follows: TGTGCCACCGGTGGGGGAAGGAACACTGAAGCTTTCTTT.